Below are 26 T cell receptor beta chains sequenced from a single sample in a study of T cell repertoires in ileal Crohn's disease. Here immunoSEQ multiplex PCR was the method, and the copy in TCRdb shows in-frame clones only, minus some. The sample has some 16,000 clones, 92% seen once. Stated time point: inflamed ileum from the surgical specimen. Source material: ileal tissue. The receptor set was obtained from an adult with Crohn's disease.

J is TRBJ2-1 and V is TRBV29-1, with 9 bases that match TRBD2. The germline gives CDR1 SQVTM, CDR2 ANQGSEA. V shed 3 bases, J shed 6 bases, and the junction held 6 bases outside the gene matches. The CDR3 is 14 residues long. The CDR3 region is CSVDLRGGGNEQFF. CDR3 nucleotide sequence: TGCAGCGTTGATTTGCGGGGGGGCGGCAATGAGCAGTTCTTC.

J is TRBJ2-2 and V is TRBV11-2, with D perhaps matching TRBD1 or TRBD2 (5 bases each). The V and J ends lost 3 bases and 6 bases respectively, with 14 bases between them. The CDR3 covers 15 residues. Germline lookup yields CDR1 SGHAT and CDR2 FQNNGV. Here the CDR3 reads CASSFQSLGAGELFF. The CDR3, as DNA: TGTGCCAGCAGCTTCCAGTCATTGGGGGCCGGGGAGCTGTTTTTT.

This clone was observed a handful of times. V gene TRBV7-2 combines with J gene TRBJ2-7; perhaps TRBD1 as D (5 bases). Germline V CDR1 and CDR2: SGHTA, FQGNSA. The CDR3 totals 13 residues. The germline V and J ends were trimmed by 4 bases and 2 bases, with 9 bases remaining between them. The CDR3 sequence: CASSSQGTYEQYF. The DNA of the CDR3 is TGTGCCAGCAGCTCCCAGGGAACCTACGAGCAGTACTTC. The full variable domain, with the rest looked up from reference TRBV7-2 and TRBJ2-7, is GAGVSQSPSNKVTEKGKDVELRCDPISGHTALYWYRQSLGQGLEFLIYFQGNSAPDKSGLPSDRFSAERTGGSVSTLTIQRTQQEDSAVYLCASSSQGTYEQYFGPGTRLTVT.

The table lists this clone with a few counts. The DNA is omitted, as the CDR3 cannot be located on it reliably, and the CDR3 follows TCRdb's listing. The chain uses TRBV27 and TRBJ1-5. Germline V gene lookup returns CDR1 MNHEY and CDR2 SMNVEV (reference sequence). The CDR3 has 14 amino acids, counting both end residues. CDR3: CASSFSGPGQPQHF.

This chain uses TRBV30 with TRBJ1-2, with 7 positions matching TRBD1. CDR3 length: 14 residues. Germline CDR1 is GTSNPN and CDR2 is SVGIG (reference sequence). J gave up 0 bases and V 4 bases, and 5 bases lay outside the gene matches. The DNA of the CDR3 is TGTGCCTGGACTCGGACAGGAACTAACTATGGCTACACCTTC. Translated: CAWTRTGTNYGYTF.

The chain links TRBV7-9 to TRBJ1-1; TRBD1 aligns across 8 bases. V was clipped by 5 bases and J by 4 bases; unmatched bases: 12. Germline V gives CDR1 SEHNR, CDR2 FQNEAQ (reference sequence). The CDR3 is 16 amino acids. For the CDR3, the DNA is TGTGCCAGCAGCGGATACGCACGAACAGGGGGCACTGAAGCTTTCTTT. Its translation is CASSGYARTGGTEAFF.

The chain uses TRBV29-1 and TRBJ1-1; 10 positions match TRBD1. Germline V gene data show CDR1 as SQVTM and CDR2 as ANQGSEA. The CDR3 contains 13 residues. V was clipped by 0 bases and J by 10 bases; unmatched bases: 5. CDR3 DNA sequence: TGCAGCGTTGAAGAGTATGACAGGGGGCCAGCTTTCTTT. Translation: CSVEEYDRGPAFF.

This rearrangement joins TRBV5-1 to TRBJ2-3, with D maybe TRBD2 (6 bases). Germline V CDR1 and CDR2: SGHRS, YFSETQ. The ends were cut back, 4 bases at V and 3 bases at J, with 18 bases in the middle. The CDR3 totals 16 residues. CDR3 coding DNA: TGCGCCAGCAGCCAAGGACTGGCGGGGTTGACAGATACGCAGTATTTT. It specifies CASSQGLAGLTDTQYF.

This rearrangement joins TRBV11-1 to TRBJ2-5, with 10 bases aligning to TRBD2. Trimming at V came to 2 bases and at J to 5 bases, leaving 5 bases not matched to a gene. The CDR3 is 15 amino acids. Germline V CDR1 and CDR2: SGHAT, FQDESV (reference sequence). The CDR3 sequence: CASSLPSGGGETQYF. CDR3 bases: TGTGCCAGCAGCTTACCTAGCGGGGGCGGGGAGACCCAGTACTTC.

V gene TRBV7-2 combines with J gene TRBJ1-3; D is uncertain. CDR1 and CDR2 from the germline V gene are SGHTA and FQGNSA. The CDR3 sequence is 15 residues long. V was cut by 6 bases and J by 2 bases, with 14 bases left in between. CDR3 DNA: TGTGCCAGCAGTCCCTCCCCGGGTGCTGGAAACACCATATATTTT. Amino acid sequence: CASSPSPGAGNTIYF.

This clone is a singleton in its sample. CDR3 coding DNA: TGTGCCAGCACCCAGAATGTTGGGGCCTACGAGCAGTACTTC. Translation gives CASTQNVGAYEQYF. The chain links TRBV6-6 to TRBJ2-7; D unclear. The germline gives CDR1 MNHNY, CDR2 SVGAGI (reference sequence). V was cut by 7 bases and J by 2 bases, with 15 bases left in between. The CDR3 loop spans 14 amino acids.

V and J are TRBV6-5 and TRBJ1-4, with 9 nucleotides matching TRBD1. This CDR3 contains 14 residues. Germline lookup yields CDR1 MNHEY and CDR2 SVGAGI. The J segment lost 7 bases and the V segment lost 6 bases, leaving 6 bases of the junction unmatched. In nucleotides, the CDR3 is TGTGCCAGCAGGGGACAGGGAAGAAGTGAAAAACTGTTTTTT. Encoded protein: CASRGQGRSEKLFF.

The rearrangement links TRBV10-3 to TRBJ1-3; D possibly corresponds to TRBD1 (6 bases). The CDR3 extends over 15 amino acids. Germline V gene data show CDR1 as ENHRY and CDR2 as SYGVKD. Trimming took off 7 bases at V and 3 bases at J, with 16 bases between the two ends. The CDR3 DNA follows: TGTGCCATCACCTCCCCAGGACAGATTGGAAACACCATATATTTT. As protein: CAITSPGQIGNTIYF.

The rearrangement uses TRBV7-9 and TRBJ1-5, with D maybe TRBD1 (5 bases). V was pared by 6 bases and J by 2 bases, with 8 bases between. This CDR3 has 13 amino acids. In germline, CDR1 is SEHNR, CDR2 FQNEAQ (reference sequence). The CDR3 region is CASSRDGNQPQHF. The CDR3 DNA is TGTGCCAGCAGTCGGGACGGCAATCAGCCCCAGCATTTT. The variable domain in full, with the rest retrieved from reference TRBV7-9 and TRBJ1-5, is DTGVSQNPRHKITKRGQNVTFRCDPISEHNRLYWYRQTLGQGPEFLTYFQNEAQLEKSRLLSDRFSAERPKGSFSTLEIQRTEQGDSAMYLCASSRDGNQPQHFGDGTRLSIL.

J is TRBJ2-3 and V is TRBV4-2, with 10 bases fitting TRBD2. With V trimmed by 3 bases and J by 8 bases, 8 bases remained unmatched. The CDR3 length is 15 residues. Germline CDR1 and CDR2: LGHNA and YNFKEQ. The CDR3 sequence is CASSQLAGALSTQYF. DNA for the CDR3: TGTGCCAGCAGCCAGCTAGCGGGGGCTCTCAGTACGCAGTATTTT.

V and J are TRBV5-1 and TRBJ2-2; 9 bases agree with TRBD1. The CDR3 totals 16 residues. Germline V gene lookup returns CDR1 SGHRS and CDR2 YFSETQ. V gave up 0 bases and J gave up 6 bases; unmatched junction bases: 6. The CDR3 is CASSLGQGGFAGELFF. DNA of the CDR3: TGCGCCAGCAGCTTGGGACAGGGGGGTTTCGCCGGGGAGCTGTTTTTT.

The gene calls are TRBV21-1 and TRBJ1-5. TRBV21-1 represents a pseudogene. The CDR3 has 16 amino acids. The CDR3 spells CASSEARTLRDQPQHF. The CDR3 nucleotides read TGTGCCAGCAGCGAGGCGAGGACCCTGAGGGATCAGCCCCAGCATTTT.

The rearrangement uses TRBV30 and TRBJ1-2; tentative D call: TRBD1 (6 bases). The CDR3 contains 15 residues. Trimming shortened V by 0 bases and J by 6 bases, and 17 bases separated the two germline ends. Germline CDR1 and CDR2: GTSNPN and SVGIG (reference sequence). CDR3: CAWSVGQGILHGYTF. The CDR3 bases are TGTGCCTGGAGTGTCGGGCAGGGGATACTCCATGGCTACACCTTC.

This chain connects TRBV19 to TRBJ1-2, with 7 bases aligning to TRBD1. J gave up 5 bases and V 5 bases, and 8 bases lay outside the gene matches. This CDR3 region has 14 residues. The germline gives CDR1 LNHDA, CDR2 SQIVND (reference sequence). CDR3 residues: CASSLTGVLYGYTF. The CDR3 nucleotides are TGTGCCAGTAGTCTCACAGGGGTCCTATATGGCTACACCTTC.

The chain is built from TRBV7-6 and TRBJ1-2; D perhaps matches TRBD1 (6 bases). From germline, CDR1 is SGHVS and CDR2 FNYEAQ. V was shortened by 5 bases and J by 3 bases, with 16 bases between the two germline ends. The length of the CDR3 is 15 residues. The CDR3 spells CASSANLQGHYGYTF. CDR3 bases: TGTGCCAGCAGCGCCAACCTTCAGGGGCACTATGGCTACACCTTC.

V gene TRBV6-6 combines with J gene TRBJ2-1; D gene uncertain. Per germline, CDR1 MNHNY and CDR2 SVGAGI (reference sequence). CDR3 length equals 13 residues. Trimming stripped 0 bases from V and 5 bases from J, with 5 bases between. The CDR3 DNA follows: TGTGCCAGCAGTTACTCCATAAACAATGAGCAGTTCTTC. Translated, it gives CASSYSINNEQFF.

This clone has only a few counts. This chain uses TRBV2 with TRBJ1-2; D is unclear. In germline, CDR1 is SNHLY, CDR2 FYNNEI. The CDR3 covers 11 residues. Trimming pared 5 bases from V and 3 bases from J, leaving 4 bases between. CDR3 coding DNA: TGTGCCAGCAGTAACGACTATGGCTACACCTTC. Its protein is CASSNDYGYTF.

The CDR3, as DNA: TGCGCCAGCAGACTATGGGACTGGCCCTACGAGCAGTACTTC. Translation: CASRLWDWPYEQYF. This rearrangement joins TRBV5-1 to TRBJ2-7; the D gene is possibly TRBD2 (6 bases). The CDR3 runs to 14 residues. The V gene lost 5 bases and the J gene lost 2 bases, with 14 bases spanning the gap. Germline CDR1 is SGHRS and CDR2 is YFSETQ. Filled out from reference TRBV5-1 and TRBJ2-7, the complete variable domain reads KAGVTQTPRYLIKTRGQQVTLSCSPISGHRSVSWYQQTPGQGLQFLFEYFSETQRNKGNFPGRFSGRQFSNSRSEMNVSTLELGDSALYLCASRLWDWPYEQYFGPGTRLTVT.

The chain carries TRBV10-2 and TRBJ1-6; TRBD1 matches 8 bases. The CDR3 covers 15 residues. CDR1 is WSHSY and CDR2 is SAAADI in the germline V gene. The ends lost 6 bases at V and 4 bases at J; junction bases unmatched: 5. The CDR3 region is CASSMTGEYNSPLHF. The DNA for the CDR3 is TGCGCCAGCAGCATGACAGGGGAATATAATTCACCCCTCCACTTT.

This clone came up once. The CDR3 reads CATSRDGETGYYSPLHF. CDR3 nucleotides: TGTGCCACCAGCAGAGATGGGGAGACAGGGTATTATTCACCCCTCCACTTT. The chain employs TRBV15 and TRBJ1-6, with 7 positions matching TRBD1. With V trimmed by 0 bases and J by 8 bases, 10 bases remained unmatched. Germline CDR1 and CDR2: LNHNV and YYDKDF (reference sequence). The CDR3 runs to 17 residues.

This clone was observed once. The chain couples TRBV29-1 to TRBJ1-1; no reliable D call. The germline CDR1 and CDR2 sequences are SQVTM and ANQGSEA. This CDR3 region has 13 residues. Trimming cost V 3 bases and J 0 bases, with 8 bases left between them. The CDR3 region has the DNA TGCAGCGTTGAGGATGGCATGAACACTGAAGCTTTCTTT. Protein product: CSVEDGMNTEAFF.